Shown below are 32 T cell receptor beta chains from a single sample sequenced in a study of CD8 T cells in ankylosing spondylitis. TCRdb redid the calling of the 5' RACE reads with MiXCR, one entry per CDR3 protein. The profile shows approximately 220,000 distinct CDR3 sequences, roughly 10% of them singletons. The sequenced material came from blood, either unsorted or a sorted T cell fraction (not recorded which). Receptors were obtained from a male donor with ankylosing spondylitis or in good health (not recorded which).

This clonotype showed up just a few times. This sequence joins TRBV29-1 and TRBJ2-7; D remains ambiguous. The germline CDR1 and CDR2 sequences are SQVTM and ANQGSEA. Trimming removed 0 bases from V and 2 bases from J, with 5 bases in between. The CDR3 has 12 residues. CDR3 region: CSVEDSPYEQYF. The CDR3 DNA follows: TGCAGCGTTGAAGACAGTCCCTACGAGCAGTACTTC.

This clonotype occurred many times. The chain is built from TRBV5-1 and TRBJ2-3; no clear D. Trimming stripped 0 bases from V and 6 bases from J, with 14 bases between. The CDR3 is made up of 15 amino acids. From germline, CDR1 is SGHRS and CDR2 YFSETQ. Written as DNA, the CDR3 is TGCGCCAGCAGCTTGGACACCCTACCGGCGGATACGCAGTATTTT. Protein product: CASSLDTLPADTQYF. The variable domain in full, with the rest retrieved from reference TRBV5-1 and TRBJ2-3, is KAGVTQTPRYLIKTRGQQVTLSCSPISGHRSVSWYQQTPGQGLQFLFEYFSETQRNKGNFPGRFSGRQFSNSRSEMNVSTLELGDSALYLCASSLDTLPADTQYFGPGTRLTVL.

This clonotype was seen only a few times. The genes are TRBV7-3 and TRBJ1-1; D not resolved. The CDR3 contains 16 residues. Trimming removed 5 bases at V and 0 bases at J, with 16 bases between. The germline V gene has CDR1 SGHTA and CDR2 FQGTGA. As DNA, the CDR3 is TGTGCCAGCAGCGCCCTAACTTCGGAGGTGAACACTGAAGCTTTCTTT. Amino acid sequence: CASSALTSEVNTEAFF.

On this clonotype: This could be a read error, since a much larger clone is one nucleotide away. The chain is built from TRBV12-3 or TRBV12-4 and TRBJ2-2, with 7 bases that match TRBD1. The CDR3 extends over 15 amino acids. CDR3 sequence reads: CASRDRLLGTGELSF. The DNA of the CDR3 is TGTGCCAGCAGGGACAGGCTACTGGGCACCGGGGAGCTGTCTTTT.

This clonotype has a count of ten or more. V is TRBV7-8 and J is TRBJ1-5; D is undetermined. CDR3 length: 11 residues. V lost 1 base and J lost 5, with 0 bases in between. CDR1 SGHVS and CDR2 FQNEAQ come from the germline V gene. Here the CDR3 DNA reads TGTGCCAGCAGCTTAGATCAGCCCCAGCATTTT. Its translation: CASSLDQPQHF.

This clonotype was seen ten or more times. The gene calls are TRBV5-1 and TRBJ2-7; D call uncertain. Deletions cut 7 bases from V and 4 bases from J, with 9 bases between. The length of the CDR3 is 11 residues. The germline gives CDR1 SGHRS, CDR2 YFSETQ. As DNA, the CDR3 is TGCGCCAGCGGGCAGAATTACGAGCAGTACTTC. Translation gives CASGQNYEQYF. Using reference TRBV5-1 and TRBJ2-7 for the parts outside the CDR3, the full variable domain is KAGVTQTPRYLIKTRGQQVTLSCSPISGHRSVSWYQQTPGQGLQFLFEYFSETQRNKGNFPGRFSGRQFSNSRSEMNVSTLELGDSALYLCASGQNYEQYFGPGTRLTVT.

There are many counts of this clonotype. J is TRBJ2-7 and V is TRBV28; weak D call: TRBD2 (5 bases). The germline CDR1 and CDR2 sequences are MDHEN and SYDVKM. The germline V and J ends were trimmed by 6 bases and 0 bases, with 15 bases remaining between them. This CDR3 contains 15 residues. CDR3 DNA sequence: TGTGCCAGCAGATACCTAGCAGTGGGCTCCTACGAGCAGTACTTC. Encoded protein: CASRYLAVGSYEQYF.

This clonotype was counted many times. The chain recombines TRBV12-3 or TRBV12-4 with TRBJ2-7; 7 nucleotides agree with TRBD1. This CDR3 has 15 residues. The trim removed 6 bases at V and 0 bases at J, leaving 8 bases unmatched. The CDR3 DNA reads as TGTGCCAGCAGCCTTCGAGGGACAGTCTCCTACGAGCAGTACTTC. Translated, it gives CASSLRGTVSYEQYF.

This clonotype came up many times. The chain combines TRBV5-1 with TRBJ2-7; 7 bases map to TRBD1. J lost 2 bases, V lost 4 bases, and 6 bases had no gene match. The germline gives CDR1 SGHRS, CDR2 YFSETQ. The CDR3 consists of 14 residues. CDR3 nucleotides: TGCGCCAGCAGCCAAGGGACAGTAACCTACGAGCAGTACTTC. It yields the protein CASSQGTVTYEQYF.

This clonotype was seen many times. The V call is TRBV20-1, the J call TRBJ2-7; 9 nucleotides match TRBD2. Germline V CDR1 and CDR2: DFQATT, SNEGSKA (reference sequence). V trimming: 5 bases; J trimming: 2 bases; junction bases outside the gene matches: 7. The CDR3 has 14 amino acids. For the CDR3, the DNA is TGCAGTGCTGCCCCGGCTAGCGGGGCCTACGAGCAGTACTTC. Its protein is CSAAPASGAYEQYF.

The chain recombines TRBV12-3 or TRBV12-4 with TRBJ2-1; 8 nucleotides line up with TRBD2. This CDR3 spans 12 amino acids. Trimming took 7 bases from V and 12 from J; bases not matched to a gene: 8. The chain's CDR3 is CASIQGAGGQFF. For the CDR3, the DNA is TGTGCCAGCATCCAAGGGGCGGGGGGGCAGTTCTTC.

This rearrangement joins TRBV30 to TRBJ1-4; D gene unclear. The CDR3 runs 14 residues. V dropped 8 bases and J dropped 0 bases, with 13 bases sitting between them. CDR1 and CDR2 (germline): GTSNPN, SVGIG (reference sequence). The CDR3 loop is CALRAFTTNEKLFF. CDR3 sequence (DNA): TGTGCCCTAAGAGCCTTTACAACTAATGAAAAACTGTTTTTT.

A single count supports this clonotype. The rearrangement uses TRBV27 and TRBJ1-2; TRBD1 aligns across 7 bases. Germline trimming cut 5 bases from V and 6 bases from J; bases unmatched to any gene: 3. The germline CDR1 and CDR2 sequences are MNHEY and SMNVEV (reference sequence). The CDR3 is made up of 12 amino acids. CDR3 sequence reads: CASSRQGNGYTF. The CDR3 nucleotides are TGTGCCAGCAGTCGACAGGGAAATGGCTACACCTTC.

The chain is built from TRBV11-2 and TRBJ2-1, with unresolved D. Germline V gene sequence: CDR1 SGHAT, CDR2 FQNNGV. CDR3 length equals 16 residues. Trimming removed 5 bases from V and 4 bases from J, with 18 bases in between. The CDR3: CASSHTKNAGYNEQFF. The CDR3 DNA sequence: TGTGCCAGCAGCCATACGAAAAACGCCGGATACAATGAGCAGTTCTTC.

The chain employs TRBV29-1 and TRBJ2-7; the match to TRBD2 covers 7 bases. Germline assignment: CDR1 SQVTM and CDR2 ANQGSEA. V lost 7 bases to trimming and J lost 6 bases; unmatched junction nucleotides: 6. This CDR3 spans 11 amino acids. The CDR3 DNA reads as TGCAGCGCCGAGGGAGGGTCCGAGCAGTACTTC. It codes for CSAEGGSEQYF.

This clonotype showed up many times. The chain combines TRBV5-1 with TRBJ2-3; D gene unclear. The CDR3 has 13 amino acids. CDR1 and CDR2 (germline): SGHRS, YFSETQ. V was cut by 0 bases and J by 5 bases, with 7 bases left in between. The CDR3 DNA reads TGCGCCAGCAGCTTGGCTGGGGAAGATACGCAGTATTTT. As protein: CASSLAGEDTQYF.

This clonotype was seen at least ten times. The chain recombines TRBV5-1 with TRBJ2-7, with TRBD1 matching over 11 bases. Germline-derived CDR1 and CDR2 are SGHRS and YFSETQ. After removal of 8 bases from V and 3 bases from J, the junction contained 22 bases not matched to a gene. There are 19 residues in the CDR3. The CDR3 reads CARSSPDRGQTGRYYEQYF. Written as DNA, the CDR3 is TGCGCCAGAAGTTCCCCGGACAGGGGGCAAACAGGCCGTTACTACGAGCAGTACTTC. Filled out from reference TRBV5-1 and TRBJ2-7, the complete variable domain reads KAGVTQTPRYLIKTRGQQVTLSCSPISGHRSVSWYQQTPGQGLQFLFEYFSETQRNKGNFPGRFSGRQFSNSRSEMNVSTLELGDSALYLCARSSPDRGQTGRYYEQYFGPGTRLTVT.

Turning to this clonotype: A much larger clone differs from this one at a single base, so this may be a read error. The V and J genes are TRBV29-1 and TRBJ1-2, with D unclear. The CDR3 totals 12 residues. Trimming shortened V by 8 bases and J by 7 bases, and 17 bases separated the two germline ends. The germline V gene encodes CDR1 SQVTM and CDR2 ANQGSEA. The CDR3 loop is CSSYQRAGGYTF. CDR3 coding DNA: TGCAGCTCTTACCAGCGGGCTGGTGGCTACACCTTC.

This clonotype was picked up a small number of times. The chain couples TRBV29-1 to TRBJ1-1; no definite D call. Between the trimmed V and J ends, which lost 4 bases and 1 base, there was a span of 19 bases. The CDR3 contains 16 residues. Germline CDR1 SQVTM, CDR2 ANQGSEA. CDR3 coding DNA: TGCAGCGTTGGAGACCGGACTCCATCTTGGAACACTGAAGCTTTCTTT. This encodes CSVGDRTPSWNTEAFF.

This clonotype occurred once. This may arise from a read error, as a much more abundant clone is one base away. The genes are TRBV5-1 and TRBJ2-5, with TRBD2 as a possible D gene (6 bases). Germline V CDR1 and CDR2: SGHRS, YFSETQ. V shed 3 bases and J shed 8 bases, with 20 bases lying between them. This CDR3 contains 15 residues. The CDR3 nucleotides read TGCGCCAGCAGCTCCGTGGGCGGGGTCCGAGACACCCAGTACTTC. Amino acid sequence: CASSSVGGVRDTQYF.

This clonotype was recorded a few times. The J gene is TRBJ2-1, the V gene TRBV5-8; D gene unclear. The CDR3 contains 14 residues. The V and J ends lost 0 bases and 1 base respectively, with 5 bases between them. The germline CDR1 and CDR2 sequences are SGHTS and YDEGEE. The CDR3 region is CASSLAFSYNEQFF. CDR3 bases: TGTGCCAGCAGCTTGGCTTTTTCCTACAATGAGCAGTTCTTC.

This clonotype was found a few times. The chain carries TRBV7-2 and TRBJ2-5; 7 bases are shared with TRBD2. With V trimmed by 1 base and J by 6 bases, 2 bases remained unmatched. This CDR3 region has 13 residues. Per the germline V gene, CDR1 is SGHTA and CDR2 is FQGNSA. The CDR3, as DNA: TGTGCCAGCAGCTTAGACGGGGGGAAGACCCAGTACTTC. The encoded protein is CASSLDGGKTQYF.

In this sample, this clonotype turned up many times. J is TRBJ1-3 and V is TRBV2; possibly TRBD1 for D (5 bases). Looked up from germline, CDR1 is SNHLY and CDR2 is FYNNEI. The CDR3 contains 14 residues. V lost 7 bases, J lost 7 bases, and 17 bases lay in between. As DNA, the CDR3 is TGTGCCAGCACCATCGGGGGTTGGAGTAACACCATATATTTT. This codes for CASTIGGWSNTIYF.

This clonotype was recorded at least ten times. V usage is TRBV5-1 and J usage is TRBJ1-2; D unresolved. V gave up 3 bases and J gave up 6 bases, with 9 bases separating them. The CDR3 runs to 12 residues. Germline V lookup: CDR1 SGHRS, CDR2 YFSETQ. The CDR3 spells CASSSTVDGYTF. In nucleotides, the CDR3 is TGCGCCAGCAGCTCCACGGTAGATGGCTACACCTTC. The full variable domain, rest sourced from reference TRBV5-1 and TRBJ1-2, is KAGVTQTPRYLIKTRGQQVTLSCSPISGHRSVSWYQQTPGQGLQFLFEYFSETQRNKGNFPGRFSGRQFSNSRSEMNVSTLELGDSALYLCASSSTVDGYTFGSGTRLTVV.

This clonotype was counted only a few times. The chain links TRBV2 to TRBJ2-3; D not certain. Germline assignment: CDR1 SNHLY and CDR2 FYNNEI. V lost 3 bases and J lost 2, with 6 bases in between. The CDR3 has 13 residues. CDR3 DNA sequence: TGTGCCAGCAGTGATCAGATCACAGATACGCAGTATTTT. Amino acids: CASSDQITDTQYF.

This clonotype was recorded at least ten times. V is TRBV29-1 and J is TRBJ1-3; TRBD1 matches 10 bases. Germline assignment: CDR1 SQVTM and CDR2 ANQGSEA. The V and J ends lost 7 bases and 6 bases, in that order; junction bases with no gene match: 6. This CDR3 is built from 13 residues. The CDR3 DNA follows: TGCAGCGCCGAGGGACAGGGGATAAACACCATATATTTT. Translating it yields CSAEGQGINTIYF. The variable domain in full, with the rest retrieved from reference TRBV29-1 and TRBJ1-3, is SAVISQKPSRDICQRGTSLTIQCQVDSQVTMMFWYRQQPGQSLTLIATANQGSEATYESGFVIDKFPISRPNLTFSTLTVSNMSPEDSSIYLCSAEGQGINTIYFGEGSWLTVV.

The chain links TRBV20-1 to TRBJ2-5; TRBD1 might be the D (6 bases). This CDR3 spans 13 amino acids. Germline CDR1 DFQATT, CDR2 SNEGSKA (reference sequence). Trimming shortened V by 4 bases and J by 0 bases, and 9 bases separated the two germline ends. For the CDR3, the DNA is TGCAGTGCTACAAACAGGGACCAAGAGACCCAGTACTTC. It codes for CSATNRDQETQYF.

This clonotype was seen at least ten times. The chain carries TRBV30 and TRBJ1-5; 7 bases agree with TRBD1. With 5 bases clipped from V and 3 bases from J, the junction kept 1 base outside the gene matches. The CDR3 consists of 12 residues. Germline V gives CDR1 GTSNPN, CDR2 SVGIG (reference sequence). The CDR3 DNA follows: TGTGCCTGGGACAGGGTCAATCAGCCCCAGCATTTT. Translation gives CAWDRVNQPQHF.

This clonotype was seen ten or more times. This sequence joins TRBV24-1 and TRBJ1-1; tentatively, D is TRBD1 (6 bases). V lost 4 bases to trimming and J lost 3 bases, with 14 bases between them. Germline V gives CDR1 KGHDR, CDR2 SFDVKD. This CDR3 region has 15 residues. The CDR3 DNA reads TGTGCCACCAGTGACGGGACAAAGGGGTACACTGAAGCTTTCTTT. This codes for CATSDGTKGYTEAFF.

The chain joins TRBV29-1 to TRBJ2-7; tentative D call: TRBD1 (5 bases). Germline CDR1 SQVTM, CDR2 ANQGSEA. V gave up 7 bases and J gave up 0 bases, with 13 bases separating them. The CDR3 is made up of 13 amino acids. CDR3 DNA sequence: TGCAGCGGTGTGGACATGAGCTCCTACGAGCAGTACTTC. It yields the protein CSGVDMSSYEQYF.

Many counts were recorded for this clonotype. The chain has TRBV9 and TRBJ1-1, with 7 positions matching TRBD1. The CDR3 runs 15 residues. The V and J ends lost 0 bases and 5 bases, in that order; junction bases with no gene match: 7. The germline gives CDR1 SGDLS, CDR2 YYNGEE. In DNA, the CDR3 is TGTGCCAGCAGCGTAGTTGGGCAGGGGGAAACTGAAGCTTTCTTT. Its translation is CASSVVGQGETEAFF.

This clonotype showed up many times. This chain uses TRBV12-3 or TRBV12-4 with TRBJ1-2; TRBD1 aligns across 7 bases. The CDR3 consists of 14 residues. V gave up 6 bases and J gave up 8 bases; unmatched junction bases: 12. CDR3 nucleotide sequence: TGTGCCAGCAGGACCGGACAGGCTCTTGGGGGCTACACCTTC. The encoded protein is CASRTGQALGGYTF.